Presented here are 25 T cell receptor beta chains from one specimen sequenced in a study of blood T cell repertoires in COVID-19. Profiled with immunoSEQ multiplex PCR; TCRdb holds only in-frame clones, not every one. The profile shows a few hundred thousand clones, more than 75% of them singletons. The specimen was peripheral blood. These receptors came from a man in his 60s with acute or convalescent COVID-19.

The chain combines TRBV7-8 with TRBJ2-3; weak D call: TRBD1 (6 bases). The germline V gene has CDR1 SGHVS and CDR2 FQNEAQ. The CDR3 is made up of 14 amino acids. V was clipped by 2 bases and J by 1 base, with 7 bases between them. CDR3 protein: CASSLQGRTDTQYF. DNA of the CDR3: TGTGCCAGCAGCTTACAGGGGCGCACAGATACGCAGTATTTT.

This sequence joins TRBV7-9 and TRBJ1-1; 8 bases are shared with TRBD1. The CDR3 runs to 16 residues. J lost 4 bases, V lost 5 bases, and 12 bases had no gene match. Germline V lookup: CDR1 SEHNR, CDR2 FQNEAQ (reference sequence). The CDR3 DNA reads as TGTGCCAGCAGCCCGGTAGGACAGGGAGTGGGCACTGAAGCTTTCTTT. This codes for CASSPVGQGVGTEAFF.

This clone has a handful of counts. This chain links TRBV6-5 with TRBJ1-1; 7 bases are a match to TRBD1. The CDR3 has 14 residues. J gave up 5 bases and V 6 bases, and 9 bases lay outside the gene matches. Germline assignment: CDR1 MNHEY and CDR2 SVGAGI. The CDR3 spells CASRQQGIRTEAFF. CDR3 DNA sequence: TGTGCCAGCAGACAACAGGGGATAAGAACTGAAGCTTTCTTT.

This chain uses TRBV30 with TRBJ1-1, with D uncertain. With 5 bases removed from V and 8 bases from J, the gap between germline ends came to 12 bases. Germline loops: CDR1 GTSNPN, CDR2 SVGIG (reference sequence). The CDR3 extends over 11 amino acids. The CDR3 sequence is CAWDLGVEAFF. For the CDR3, the DNA is TGTGCCTGGGACCTCGGAGTCGAAGCTTTCTTT.

J is TRBJ1-2 and V is TRBV5-6; D gene uncertain. From germline, CDR1 is SGHDT and CDR2 YYEEEE. The CDR3 runs to 15 residues. Trimming took off 7 bases at V and 3 bases at J, with 19 bases between the two ends. The CDR3 coding sequence is TGTGCCAGCTCGGGGAGGGCAGCCTACGACTATGGCTACACCTTC. Its translation: CASSGRAAYDYGYTF.

The genes are TRBV3-1 (or the pseudogene TRBV3-2) and TRBJ2-3; D is perhaps TRBD1 (6 bases). The CDR3 sequence is 15 residues long. The V gene's germline CDR1 is LGHDT and CDR2 YNNKEL (reference sequence). Trimming shortened V by 4 bases and J by 2 bases, and 13 bases separated the two germline ends. CDR3: CASSPPRGPTDTQYF. The CDR3 coding sequence is TGTGCCAGCAGCCCTCCCAGGGGACCCACAGATACGCAGTATTTT.

The chain recombines TRBV6-6 with TRBJ1-1, with D unresolved. Germline CDR1 reads MNHNY; CDR2 reads SVGAGI (reference sequence). CDR3 size: 14 residues. V shed 7 bases and J shed 0 bases, with 12 bases lying between them. CDR3 protein: CASNPGGLNTEAFF. CDR3 DNA sequence: TGTGCCAGCAATCCCGGTGGTTTGAACACTGAAGCTTTCTTT.

V is TRBV18 and J is TRBJ1-6; 8 nucleotides agree with TRBD1. The CDR3 is 17 amino acids. V lost 0 bases and J lost 7; bases outside the gene matches: 8. The germline CDR1 and CDR2 sequences are KGHSH and LQKENI. This CDR3 is CASSPPAQGALNSPLHF. The CDR3 bases are TGTGCCAGCTCACCACCGGCCCAGGGGGCCCTGAATTCACCCCTCCACTTT.

J is TRBJ2-5 and V is TRBV5-4; 10 bases are a match to TRBD2. The V and J ends lost 4 bases and 4 bases, in that order; junction bases with no gene match: 7. Looked up from germline, CDR1 is SGHNT and CDR2 is YYREEE (reference sequence). The CDR3 length is 15 residues. This chain's CDR3 is CASSPRLAGGETQYF. DNA for the CDR3: TGTGCCAGCAGCCCCCGATTAGCGGGGGGAGAGACCCAGTACTTC.

This clone was seen just once. The chain recombines TRBV5-4 with TRBJ1-2; TRBD1 is a possible D gene (5 bases). V shed 0 bases and J shed 4 bases, with 13 bases lying between them. From germline, CDR1 is SGHNT and CDR2 YYREEE (reference sequence). The CDR3 contains 15 residues. Here the CDR3 reads CASSLEWGVSYGYTF. The CDR3, as DNA: TGTGCCAGCAGCTTGGAGTGGGGGGTCAGCTATGGCTACACCTTC.

The chain combines TRBV6-5 with TRBJ1-2; maybe TRBD1 (6 bases). From germline, CDR1 is MNHEY and CDR2 SVGAGI. The length of the CDR3 is 15 residues. Trimming took 6 bases from V and 7 from J, leaving 21 bases between them. CDR3 region: CASSLGPGGLGGYTF. The DNA for the CDR3 is TGTGCCAGCAGCCTAGGCCCGGGGGGCCTGGGTGGCTACACCTTC.

CDR3 in amino acids: CSVGGTSGGAGEQYF. DNA for the CDR3: TGCAGCGTCGGTGGGACTAGCGGGGGAGCGGGGGAGCAGTACTTC. This chain joins TRBV29-1 and TRBJ2-7, with TRBD2 matching 14 bases. There are 15 residues in the CDR3. The V gene end was trimmed by 6 bases and the J gene end by 7 bases; junction bases not matched to a gene: 11. Germline lookup yields CDR1 SQVTM and CDR2 ANQGSEA.

This rearrangement joins TRBV12-5 to TRBJ2-5, with a weak D call TRBD2 (6 bases). This CDR3 spans 14 amino acids. The germline gives CDR1 LGHNT, CDR2 FRNRAP. V was shortened by 1 base and J by 9 bases, with 15 bases between the two germline ends. Written as DNA, the CDR3 is TGTGCTAGTGGTTTGGGCGGGACCACCGTCGCCCAGTACTTC. Translation gives CASGLGGTTVAQYF. Supplemented by reference TRBV12-5 and TRBJ2-5, the full variable domain reads DARVTQTPRHKVTEMGQEVTMRCQPILGHNTVFWYRQTMMQGLELLAYFRNRAPLDDSGMPKDRFSAEMPDATLATLKIQPSEPRDSAVYFCASGLGGTTVAQYFGPGTRLLVL.

The chain is built from TRBV7-2 and TRBJ2-7; the match to TRBD2 covers 11 bases. Germline CDR1 SGHTA, CDR2 FQGNSA. V trimming: 4 bases; J trimming: 4 bases; junction bases outside the gene matches: 6. This CDR3 is built from 15 residues. Here the CDR3 reads CASSYVAGGPYEQYF. CDR3 nucleotides: TGTGCCAGCAGCTACGTAGCGGGGGGGCCGTACGAGCAGTACTTC.

The table lists this clone with a count of one. The rearrangement links TRBV5-4 to TRBJ2-5, with TRBD1 matching 10 bases. The germline V gene has CDR1 SGHNT and CDR2 YYREEE (reference sequence). Trimming removed 5 bases from V and 5 bases from J; junction bases left unmatched: 12. This CDR3 comprises 16 residues. In DNA form, the CDR3 reads TGTGCCAGCAGGGGCCGGACAGGGGGGTTGGGGGAGACCCAGTACTTC. This gives the protein CASRGRTGGLGETQYF.

This clone appeared a single time. The J gene is TRBJ1-1, the V gene TRBV7-9; 9 bases match TRBD1. The CDR3 runs to 20 residues. Germline assignment: CDR1 SEHNR and CDR2 FQNEAQ (reference sequence). The junction had 20 bases not matched to a gene; V was cut back by 5 bases and J by 1 base. The CDR3 nucleotides read TGTGCCAGCAGCAATCCCTCAAGCCCCGGGACAGGGAGGGGGAACACTGAAGCTTTCTTT. This translates into CASSNPSSPGTGRGNTEAFF.

This CDR3 reads CASSAPPGQGSTEAFF. DNA for the CDR3: TGTGCCAGCAGCGCCCCACCCGGACAGGGGAGCACTGAAGCTTTCTTT. The chain combines TRBV2 with TRBJ1-1, with TRBD1 identical over 9 bases. J gave up 4 bases and V 6 bases, and 12 bases lay outside the gene matches. The CDR3 is 16 amino acids. Germline CDR1 reads SNHLY; CDR2 reads FYNNEI.

The J gene is TRBJ2-5, the V gene TRBV15; perhaps TRBD2 as D (5 bases). The V and J ends lost 3 bases and 7 bases respectively, with 12 bases between them. CDR3 length: 13 residues. Germline V gives CDR1 LNHNV, CDR2 YYDKDF (reference sequence). The DNA of the CDR3 is TGTGCCACCAGCAGGCTAGCCCACGGGACCCAGTACTTC. Amino acids: CATSRLAHGTQYF.

The V and J genes are TRBV21-1 and TRBJ2-3; TRBD2 was called by the table and not checked on the DNA. TRBV21-1 is termed a pseudogene. This CDR3 contains 18 residues. The CDR3 reads CASNESLVWGGPADTQYF. CDR3 sequence (DNA): TGTGCCAGCAACGAAAGCCTAGTGTGGGGGGGGCCGGCAGATACGCAGTATTTT.

This clone was observed a single time. The rearrangement uses TRBV29-1 and TRBJ1-1, with a possible D match to TRBD1 (5 bases). The CDR3 contains 16 residues. V was clipped by 0 bases and J by 3 bases, with 17 bases between them. Germline V gene lookup returns CDR1 SQVTM and CDR2 ANQGSEA. In nucleotides, the CDR3 is TGCAGCGTTGAAGAAGGAGGGCGGGGGGGATACACTGAAGCTTTCTTT. Amino acids: CSVEEGGRGGYTEAFF.

The chain links TRBV5-1 to TRBJ1-4; 8 positions agree with TRBD1. V lost 5 bases and J lost 0; bases outside the gene matches: 9. CDR1 and CDR2 (germline): SGHRS, YFSETQ. CDR3 size: 17 residues. DNA of the CDR3: TGCGCCAGCAGGACGACAGGGGAGGGAGCAACTAATGAAAAACTGTTTTTT. The encoded protein is CASRTTGEGATNEKLFF.

The rearrangement uses TRBV27 and TRBJ2-3; D unresolved. V lost 5 bases, J lost 2 bases, and 5 bases lay in between. This CDR3 has 12 amino acids. Looked up from germline, CDR1 is MNHEY and CDR2 is SMNVEV (reference sequence). CDR3: CASSTNTDTQYF. CDR3 nucleotides: TGTGCCAGCAGTACAAACACAGATACGCAGTATTTT.

This chain joins TRBV5-1 and TRBJ2-5; D is perhaps TRBD2 (6 bases). Trimming took 4 bases from V and 5 from J, leaving 18 bases between them. CDR1 and CDR2 from the germline V gene are SGHRS and YFSETQ. This CDR3 has 15 amino acids. The CDR3 reads CASSPNPGGGETQYF. The CDR3 nucleotides read TGCGCCAGCAGCCCGAATCCCGGGGGTGGGGAGACCCAGTACTTC.

This chain links TRBV2 with TRBJ1-6, with D possibly matching TRBD1 (6 bases). The CDR3 has 11 amino acids. Germline V gives CDR1 SNHLY, CDR2 FYNNEI. Deletions cut 2 bases from V and 15 bases from J, with 8 bases between. CDR3 DNA sequence: TGTGCCAGCAGTGAACGGGGACACCTCCACTTT. It encodes CASSERGHLHF.

The V and J genes are TRBV9 and TRBJ1-4; D possibly corresponds to TRBD1 (5 bases). The V end was cut by 3 bases, the J end by 3 bases, with 15 bases between. Germline V gene sequence: CDR1 SGDLS, CDR2 YYNGEE. This CDR3 is built from 16 residues. The CDR3 is CASSASQGRANEKLFF. The CDR3 bases are TGTGCCAGCAGCGCCTCGCAGGGTCGAGCTAATGAAAAACTGTTTTTT.